The present entry profiles one TCR beta chain with its context. Antigen specificity is unknown. The data derive from a study of CD8 T cells in Susac syndrome. CD8+ and CD4+ T cells circulating in blood were sequenced for TCR beta. The multiple sclerosis controls, all treatment-naive patients, had relapsing-remitting disease that was stable or active. Purification of the CD8+ and CD4+ T cells relied on negative isolation, and TEMRA cells underwent FACS enrichment. Germline V lookup: CDR1 SGHDT, CDR2 YYEEEE. The CDR3 is 13 amino acids. V lost 5 bases and J lost 7; bases outside the gene matches: 4. cDNA came from roughly 0.53 to 1 ug RNA primed by random hexamers. TCRdb re-derived calls from the immunoSEQ multiplex PCR reads in MiXCR, one entry per CDR3 protein. The data hold about 210,000 distinct CDR3 sequences, with roughly 96% observed a single time. Study-level results: As the study acknowledged, the number of individuals who were part of its TCR sequencing and HLA analysis was relatively small.

The chain employs TRBV5-6 and TRBJ1-2, with 11 bases matching TRBD1. This clonotype originated in a human donor with multiple sclerosis. The sequencing input was CD4+ T cells from PBMCs. The CDR3 reads CASRRTGGVGYTF. CDR3 DNA sequence: TGTGCCAGCAGGAGGACAGGGGGCGTTGGCTACACCTTC. The complete variable domain, with remaining parts taken from reference TRBV5-6 and TRBJ1-2, reads DAGVTQSPTHLIKTRGQQVTLRCSPKSGHDTVSWYQQALGQGPQFIFQYYEEEERQRGNFPDRFSGHQFPNYSSELNVNALLLGDSALYLCASRRTGGVGYTFGSGTRLTVV.